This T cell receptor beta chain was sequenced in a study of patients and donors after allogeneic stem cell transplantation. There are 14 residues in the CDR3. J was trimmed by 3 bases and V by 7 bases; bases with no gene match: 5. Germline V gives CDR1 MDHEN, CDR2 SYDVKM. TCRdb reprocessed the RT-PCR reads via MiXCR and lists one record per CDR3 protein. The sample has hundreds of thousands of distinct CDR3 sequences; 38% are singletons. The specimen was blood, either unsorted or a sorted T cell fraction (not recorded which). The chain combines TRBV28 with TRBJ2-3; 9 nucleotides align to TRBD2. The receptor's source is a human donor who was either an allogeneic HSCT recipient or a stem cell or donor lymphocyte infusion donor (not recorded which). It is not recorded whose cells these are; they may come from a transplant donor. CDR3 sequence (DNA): TGTGCCAGCACCTCTAGCGGGGTGACAGATACGCAGTATTTT. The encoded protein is CASTSSGVTDTQYF.